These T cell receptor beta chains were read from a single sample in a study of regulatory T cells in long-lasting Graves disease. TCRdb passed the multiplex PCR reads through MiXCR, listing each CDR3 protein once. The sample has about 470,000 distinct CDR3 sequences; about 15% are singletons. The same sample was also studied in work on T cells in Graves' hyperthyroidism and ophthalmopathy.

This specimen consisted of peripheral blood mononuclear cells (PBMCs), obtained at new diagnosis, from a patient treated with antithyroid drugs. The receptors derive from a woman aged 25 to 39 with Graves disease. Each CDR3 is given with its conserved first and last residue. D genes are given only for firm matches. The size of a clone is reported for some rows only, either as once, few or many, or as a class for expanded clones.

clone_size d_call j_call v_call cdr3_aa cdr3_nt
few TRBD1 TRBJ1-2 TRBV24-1 CATSDNRGHIGYTF TGTGCCACCAGTGATAACAGGGGGCATATTGGCTACACCTTC
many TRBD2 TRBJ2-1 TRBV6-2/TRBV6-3 CASSYWREGGNEQFF TGTGCCAGCAGTTACTGGCGGGAGGGGGGCAATGAGCAGTTCTTC
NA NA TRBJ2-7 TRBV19 CASSISGGPYEQYF TGTGCCAGTAGTATCTCAGGAGGCCCCTACGAGCAGTACTTC
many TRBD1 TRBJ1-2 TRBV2 CARRTGGYYGYTF TGTGCCAGAAGGACAGGGGGTTACTATGGCTACACCTTC
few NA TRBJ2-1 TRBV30 CAWTRDTSSYNEQFF TGTGCCTGGACACGGGACACGAGCTCCTACAATGAGCAGTTCTTC
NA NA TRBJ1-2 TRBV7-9 CASSSSTGTFIYGYTF TGTGCCAGCAGCTCAAGTACGGGGACATTCATCTATGGCTACACCTTC
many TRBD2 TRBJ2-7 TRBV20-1 CSESLLAGVQQYF TGCAGTGAAAGTTTACTAGCGGGAGTTCAGCAGTACTTC
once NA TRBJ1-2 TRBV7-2 CASSLEEGYTF TGTGCCAGCAGCTTAGAGGAGGGCTACACCTTC
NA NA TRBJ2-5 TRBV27 CASSLTQYQETQYF TGTGCCAGCAGTTTAACACAGTACCAAGAGACCCAGTACTTC
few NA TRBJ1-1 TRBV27 CASHPNGPNTEAFF TGTGCCAGCCATCCGAATGGACCAAACACTGAAGCTTTCTTT
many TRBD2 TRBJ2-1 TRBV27 CAARTSGSGNNEQFF TGTGCCGCAAGGACCTCCGGGAGCGGGAACAATGAGCAGTTCTTC
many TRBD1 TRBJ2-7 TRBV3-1 CASSRMGTGGDEQYF TGTGCCAGCAGCCGCATGGGGACAGGGGGCGACGAGCAGTACTTC
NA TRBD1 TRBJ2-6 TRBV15 CATSRDLGTGESGANVLTF TGTGCCACCAGCAGAGATCTCGGGACAGGGGAGTCTGGGGCCAACGTCCTGACTTTC
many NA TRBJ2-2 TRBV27 CASSLALAGLGSGELFF TGTGCCAGCAGTTTAGCCCTCGCGGGCCTCGGGAGCGGGGAGCTGTTTTTT
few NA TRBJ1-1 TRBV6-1 CASSENKVSEAFF TGTGCCAGCAGTGAAAACAAGGTCAGTGAAGCTTTCTTT
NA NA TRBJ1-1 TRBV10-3 CAIGVKGPTEAFF TGTGCCATCGGAGTGAAGGGTCCTACTGAAGCTTTCTTT
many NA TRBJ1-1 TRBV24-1 CATSASGRGANRLSEAFF TGTGCCACCAGCGCCTCAGGAAGGGGGGCAAACCGACTTTCTGAAGCTTTCTTT
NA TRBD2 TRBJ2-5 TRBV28 CASSFWSGSGGGQETQYF TGTGCCAGCAGTTTCTGGAGCGGGAGCGGGGGTGGCCAAGAGACCCAGTACTTC
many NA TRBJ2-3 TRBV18 CASSRTQGVATDTQYF TGTGCCAGCTCACGAACCCAAGGGGTGGCTACAGATACGCAGTATTTT
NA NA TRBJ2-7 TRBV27 CASMEQRVGYEQYF TGTGCCAGCATGGAACAAAGGGTCGGCTACGAGCAGTACTTC
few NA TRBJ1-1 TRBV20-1 CSARFREDTEAFF TGCAGTGCTAGATTCCGGGAAGACACTGAAGCTTTCTTT
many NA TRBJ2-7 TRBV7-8 CASSLPGQGAAGGSYEQYF TGTGCCAGCAGCCTCCCAGGGCAGGGGGCGGCGGGAGGGTCCTACGAGCAGTACTTC
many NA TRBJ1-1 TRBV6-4 CASSPTLQGIAFF TGTGCCAGCAGTCCTACCCTACAGGGTATCGCTTTCTTT
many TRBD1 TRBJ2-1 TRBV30 CAWLTGFGEQFF TGTGCCTGGTTGACAGGGTTTGGTGAGCAGTTCTTC
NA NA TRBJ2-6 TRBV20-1 CSAKFPEGANVLTF TGCAGTGCTAAGTTCCCCGAAGGGGCCAACGTCCTGACTTTC
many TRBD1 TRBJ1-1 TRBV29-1 CSAPGTGSMNTEAFF TGCAGCGCCCCCGGGACAGGTAGCATGAACACTGAAGCTTTCTTT
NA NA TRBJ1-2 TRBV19 CASRVSAANYGYTF TGTGCCAGTAGAGTGTCCGCCGCTAACTATGGCTACACCTTC